One T cell receptor (beta chain) is described in this entry. Peripheral blood samples of roughly 9.8 milliliters were drawn from each donor. The sample is drawn from a study of blood T cells in healthy people across ages. The authors ran a second PCR of 7 to 11 cycles using a sample-barcoded 5' primer and a J-beta primer mix. Paired-end reads containing CDR3 totaled no fewer than 2.5 million for each sample. TCRdb ran MiXCR on the 5' RACE reads and lists one entry per CDR3 protein. The sample carries over a million distinct CDR3 sequences, less than 50% recorded once. Germline V CDR1 and CDR2: MNHEY, SVGEGT. The CDR3 is made up of 15 amino acids. V gave up 2 bases and J gave up 5 bases; unmatched junction bases: 5.

The sample taken for sequencing was blood. The chain links TRBV6-2 or TRBV6-3 to TRBJ2-5; the match to TRBD2 covers 10 bases. This receptor was identified in a woman aged 60-75 years in good health. In DNA, the CDR3 is TGTGCCAGCAGTTACGTACTAGCGGGAAGGGAGACCCAGTACTTC. Its translation is CASSYVLAGRETQYF.